These 31 T cell receptor beta chains originate from one sample sequenced in a study of T cell responses to AZD1222 COVID-19 vaccine. The data were produced by immunoSEQ multiplex PCR, yet TCRdb's version contains in-frame clones alone and is incomplete. The sample lists roughly 100,000 clones; about 88% were seen once. Specimen: peripheral blood, collected on day 0 of AZD1222 vaccination. These receptor sequences come from an adult in good health.

V is TRBV6-1 and J is TRBJ1-1, with 9 bases aligning to TRBD1. Looked up from germline, CDR1 is MNHNS and CDR2 is SASEGT. The CDR3 is 16 residues long. The V segment lost 1 base and the J segment 11 bases; nucleotides outside the gene matches: 14. CDR3 residues: CASSEGIGQGRGAAFF. CDR3 sequence (DNA): TGTGCCAGCAGTGAAGGAATCGGACAGGGGAGGGGTGCGGCTTTCTTT.

The V call is TRBV19, the J call TRBJ1-4; weak D call: TRBD1 (6 bases). The CDR3 extends over 14 amino acids. From germline, CDR1 is LNHDA and CDR2 SQIVND (reference sequence). Between the trimmed V and J ends, which lost 5 bases and 8 bases, there was a span of 15 bases. The CDR3 protein is CASSLVQGNEKLFF. The CDR3 nucleotides read TGTGCCAGTAGTCTCGTGCAGGGGAACGAAAAACTGTTTTTT. The full variable domain, rest sourced from reference TRBV19 and TRBJ1-4, is DGGITQSPKYLFRKEGQNVTLSCEQNLNHDAMYWYRQDPGQGLRLIYYSQIVNDFQKGDIAEGYSVSREKKESFPLTVTSAQKNPTAFYLCASSLVQGNEKLFFGSGTQLSVL.

The chain couples TRBV5-5 to TRBJ2-1; 7 bases align to TRBD1. V gave up 4 bases and J gave up 10 bases; unmatched junction bases: 11. The V gene's germline CDR1 is SGHKS and CDR2 YYEKEE (reference sequence). This CDR3 comprises 14 residues. CDR3 sequence (DNA): TGTGCCAGCAGCCCATTGACAGGGCCGGAGGAGCAGTTCTTC. Translation gives CASSPLTGPEEQFF.

V is TRBV7-2 and J is TRBJ2-6; D gene unclear. The CDR3 length is 18 residues. Germline V gene sequence: CDR1 SGHTA, CDR2 FQGNSA. With 1 base removed from V and 0 bases from J, the gap between germline ends came to 13 bases. CDR3 DNA: TGTGCCAGCAGCTTAGAGGTCAGAATTTACTCTGGGGCCAACGTCCTGACTTTC. Translation: CASSLEVRIYSGANVLTF.

The gene calls are TRBV7-8 and TRBJ1-2; no clear D. The CDR3 is made up of 13 amino acids. Germline V lookup: CDR1 SGHVS, CDR2 FQNEAQ. The ends were cut back, 5 bases at V and 5 bases at J, with 12 bases in the middle. The CDR3 bases are TGTGCCAGCAGCCGACAAGATATTTATGGCTACACCTTC. Residues: CASSRQDIYGYTF. The whole variable domain, remainder taken from reference TRBV7-8 and TRBJ1-2, is GAGVSQSPRYKVAKRGQDVALRCDPISGHVSLFWYQQALGQGPEFLTYFQNEAQLDKSGLPSDRFFAERPEGSVSTLKIQRTQQEDSAVYLCASSRQDIYGYTFGSGTRLTVV.

V is TRBV12-3 or TRBV12-4 and J is TRBJ1-6, with D possibly matching TRBD1 (5 bases). The CDR3 runs to 13 residues. Trimming took 10 bases from V and 7 from J, leaving 14 bases between them. CDR3: CATNTGTNSPLHF. DNA for the CDR3: TGTGCCACCAACACAGGAACCAATTCACCCCTCCACTTT.

CDR3 region: CASSGTGTGAFQPQHF. The CDR3 region has the DNA TGTGCCAGCAGCGGGACCGGGACAGGGGCTTTTCAGCCCCAGCATTTT. The genes are TRBV6-6 and TRBJ1-5; 10 bases are shared with TRBD1. This CDR3 is built from 16 residues. J was trimmed by 6 bases and V by 6 bases; bases with no gene match: 11. CDR1 MNHNY and CDR2 SVGAGI come from the germline V gene (reference sequence).

The chain has TRBV4-2 and TRBJ1-2; 10 bases are a match to TRBD1. Germline lookup yields CDR1 LGHNA and CDR2 YNFKEQ. The ends lost 1 base at V and 2 bases at J; junction bases unmatched: 7. The CDR3 length is 17 residues. The CDR3 DNA sequence: TGTGCCAGCAGCCAAGGTGACAGGGGGCCCCCAAACTATGGCTACACCTTC. It encodes CASSQGDRGPPNYGYTF.

The CDR3 spells CASGDGPNQPQHF. CDR3 in DNA: TGTGCCAGCGGCGACGGACCCAATCAGCCCCAGCATTTT. The chain links TRBV6-5 to TRBJ1-5, with no clear D. Trimming shortened V by 8 bases and J by 3 bases, and 11 bases separated the two germline ends. In germline, CDR1 is MNHEY, CDR2 SVGAGI. The CDR3 loop spans 13 amino acids.

J is TRBJ2-7 and V is TRBV11-1, with D perhaps TRBD2 (6 bases). V lost 6 bases and J 2 bases, leaving 14 bases between the germline ends. The CDR3 contains 14 residues. The germline V gene encodes CDR1 SGHAT and CDR2 FQDESV (reference sequence). CDR3: CASRPGGSAYEQYF. The CDR3 DNA reads as TGTGCCAGCAGACCAGGAGGGTCTGCCTACGAGCAGTACTTC.

The chain links TRBV6-4 to TRBJ2-2; D is ambiguous. Germline V gene lookup returns CDR1 MRHNA and CDR2 SNTAGT. The CDR3 covers 14 residues. V dropped 3 bases and J dropped 0 bases, with 5 bases sitting between them. This CDR3 reads CASSEFANTGELFF. The DNA for the CDR3 is TGTGCCAGCAGTGAGTTTGCGAACACCGGGGAGCTGTTTTTT.

The chain combines TRBV7-8 with TRBJ1-2; the D is unclear. The CDR3 is 17 amino acids. Trimming shortened V by 6 bases and J by 1 base, and 21 bases separated the two germline ends. The V gene's germline CDR1 is SGHVS and CDR2 FQNEAQ. This CDR3 is CASRSKEEETFNYGYTF. For the CDR3, the DNA is TGTGCCAGCAGGTCAAAAGAAGAGGAGACCTTTAACTATGGCTACACCTTC.

This chain links TRBV9 with TRBJ2-2; D is unresolved. V dropped 0 bases and J dropped 6 bases, with 12 bases sitting between them. The CDR3 totals 15 residues. The germline V gene encodes CDR1 SGDLS and CDR2 YYNGEE. The CDR3 spells CASSVAGGVAGELFF. In nucleotides, the CDR3 is TGTGCCAGCAGCGTAGCTGGTGGGGTCGCCGGGGAGCTGTTTTTT. The variable domain in full, completed from reference TRBV9 and TRBJ2-2, reads DSGVTQTPKHLITATGQRVTLRCSPRSGDLSVYWYQQSLDQGLQFLIQYYNGEERAKGNILERFSAQQFPDLHSELNLSSLELGDSALYFCASSVAGGVAGELFFGEGSRLTVL.

The V and J genes are TRBV9 and TRBJ1-1; D is undetermined. Trimming removed 3 bases at V and 1 base at J, with 19 bases between. Per the germline V gene, CDR1 is SGDLS and CDR2 is YYNGEE. The CDR3 is 17 residues long. The CDR3 here is CASSGEDVILRNTEAFF. As DNA, the CDR3 is TGTGCCAGCAGCGGAGAGGACGTAATTCTGAGGAACACTGAAGCTTTCTTT.

V usage is TRBV5-8 and J usage is TRBJ2-7; D uncertain. Deletions cut 3 bases from V and 4 bases from J, with 5 bases between. This CDR3 has 11 amino acids. Germline values: CDR1 SGHTS, CDR2 YDEGEE. The CDR3 nucleotides are TGTGCCAGCAGCTCCGGTTACGAGCAGTACTTC. Encoded protein: CASSSGYEQYF.

This clone showed up just a few times. The rearrangement joins TRBV6-1 to TRBJ1-5, with no clear D. The CDR3 totals 13 residues. Trimming left V 0 bases short and J 7 bases short, with 7 bases between. Germline V gene sequence: CDR1 MNHNS, CDR2 SASEGT. CDR3 bases: TGTGCCAGCAGTGAAGCCCTTGGACAGCCCCAGCATTTT. It is translated as CASSEALGQPQHF.

This chain joins TRBV21-1 and TRBJ1-4; the D call of TRBD1 is as the table states it, not checked on the DNA. TRBV21-1 is shown as a pseudogene. The CDR3 is 14 residues long. CDR3 sequence (DNA): TGTGCCAGCAGCAAAGGGACAGGGTCTGAAAAACTGTTTTTT. Translation gives CASSKGTGSEKLFF.

Comments on this clone: The conserved phenylalanine or tryptophan is not found at the CDR3 terminus, so this likely reflects a read error. The CDR3 nucleotides read TGTGCCAGCAATCTGGAGAGGAATTCACCCCTCCACCTT. It specifies CASNLERNSPLHL. This chain links TRBV2 with TRBJ1-6; D uncertain. Trimming took off 7 bases at V and 7 bases at J, with 11 bases between the two ends. CDR3 length: 13 residues. The germline V gene encodes CDR1 SNHLY and CDR2 FYNNEI.

The chain joins TRBV5-1 to TRBJ2-2; 8 bases are a match to TRBD1. Germline V gene data show CDR1 as SGHRS and CDR2 as YFSETQ. J lost 4 bases, V lost 3 bases, and 8 bases had no gene match. This CDR3 is 16 amino acids long. The CDR3 region has the DNA TGCGCCAGCAGCTCGCTGGGACAGGAACCCACCGGGGAGCTGTTTTTT. Translated: CASSSLGQEPTGELFF.

A single count supports this clone. The rearrangement links TRBV12-5 to TRBJ1-3; D is unresolved. V was trimmed by 0 bases and J by 0 bases, leaving 15 bases between them. This CDR3 has 18 amino acids. Per germline, CDR1 LGHNT and CDR2 FRNRAP. CDR3 amino acids: CASGLVLSNLISGNTIYF. CDR3 coding DNA: TGTGCTAGTGGTTTGGTGTTGTCGAATCTCATCTCTGGAAACACCATATATTTT. The full variable domain, rest sourced from reference TRBV12-5 and TRBJ1-3, is DARVTQTPRHKVTEMGQEVTMRCQPILGHNTVFWYRQTMMQGLELLAYFRNRAPLDDSGMPKDRFSAEMPDATLATLKIQPSEPRDSAVYFCASGLVLSNLISGNTIYFGEGSWLTVV.

On this clone itself: This is likely a read error, given that the CDR3 carries no conserved phenylalanine or tryptophan at its end. The limits of the CDR3 on the DNA are not certain, so only TCRdb's listed CDR3 is given. The genes are TRBV15 and TRBJ1-2; the table's TRBD1 call for D was not verified on the DNA. CDR1 LNHNV and CDR2 YYDKDF come from the germline V gene (reference sequence). Both ends counted, the CDR3 spans 15 residues. CDR3 sequence reads: CATSRDRTGTGIYLI.

The chain uses TRBV19 and TRBJ1-2, with D tentatively TRBD1 (5 bases). The CDR3 spans 13 residues. Germline CDR1 reads LNHDA; CDR2 reads SQIVND (reference sequence). Deletions cut 3 bases from V and 5 bases from J, with 10 bases between. The DNA for the CDR3 is TGTGCCAGTAGTATGGCGGGGGTATATGGCTACACCTTC. This encodes CASSMAGVYGYTF.

This chain uses TRBV13 with TRBJ2-3, with 8 bases that match TRBD1. The germline V gene encodes CDR1 PRHDT and CDR2 FYEKMQ (reference sequence). The CDR3 is 16 amino acids. The ends lost 4 bases at V and 5 bases at J; junction bases unmatched: 11. CDR3 sequence (DNA): TGTGCCAGCAGCTCCCCCTTGGGCAGGGGGCAAGATACGCAGTATTTT. This encodes CASSSPLGRGQDTQYF.

This rearrangement joins TRBV19 to TRBJ2-5, with D perhaps matching TRBD2 (6 bases). Germline CDR1 is LNHDA and CDR2 is SQIVND (reference sequence). The CDR3 spans 15 residues. The V gene lost 5 bases and the J gene lost 4 bases, with 17 bases spanning the gap. The CDR3 is CASSFLVGGGETQYF. The CDR3 region has the DNA TGTGCCAGTAGTTTCCTAGTGGGGGGAGGAGAGACCCAGTACTTC.

The rearrangement uses TRBV5-1 and TRBJ1-2; TRBD1 agrees at 8 bases. Losses at the gene ends were 0 bases for V and 2 bases for J; bases not matched to a gene: 9. Germline CDR1 is SGHRS and CDR2 is YFSETQ. The CDR3 totals 17 residues. The CDR3 here is CASSLDGGQARNYGYTF. The CDR3, as DNA: TGCGCCAGCAGCTTGGATGGGGGACAGGCGAGAAACTATGGCTACACCTTC.

This chain connects TRBV7-8 to TRBJ1-1, with a tentative D call TRBD1 (5 bases). The CDR3 sequence is 15 residues long. With 2 bases removed from V and 6 bases from J, the gap between germline ends came to 16 bases. Per germline, CDR1 SGHVS and CDR2 FQNEAQ. CDR3 sequence reads: CASSLWDRGKSEAFF. CDR3 bases: TGTGCCAGCAGCTTATGGGATAGGGGTAAATCTGAAGCTTTCTTT.

This chain connects TRBV30 to TRBJ1-1; 7 bases fit TRBD1. The CDR3 consists of 14 residues. The J segment lost 0 bases and the V segment lost 8 bases, leaving 9 bases of the junction unmatched. Germline V gives CDR1 GTSNPN, CDR2 SVGIG (reference sequence). The CDR3 is CAPRQGYMNTEAFF. CDR3 nucleotide sequence: TGTGCCCCCCGACAGGGCTACATGAACACTGAAGCTTTCTTT.

This chain joins TRBV29-1 and TRBJ1-5; D might be TRBD1 (6 bases). Germline V gene sequence: CDR1 SQVTM, CDR2 ANQGSEA. CDR3 length: 15 amino acids. V gave up 7 bases and J gave up 4 bases, with 20 bases separating them. CDR3 nucleotides: TGCAGCGCGAGGTTAGGGGGAGGACGGAATCAGCCCCAGCATTTT. It specifies CSARLGGGRNQPQHF.

This chain uses TRBV28 with TRBJ1-1; 9 bases fit TRBD1. Germline-derived CDR1 and CDR2 are MDHEN and SYDVKM. V shed 3 bases, J shed 3 bases, and the junction held 5 bases outside the gene matches. The CDR3 runs to 15 residues. The CDR3 DNA reads TGTGCCAGCAGTTTGATCGGGGACAGGGACACTGAAGCTTTCTTT. Translating gives CASSLIGDRDTEAFF.

A remark on this clone: Without the conserved terminal phenylalanine or tryptophan, this CDR3 likely stems from a read error. The CDR3 region is CASSLRQGANSPLHL. The CDR3 DNA sequence: TGTGCCAGCAGTCTAAGACAGGGGGCAAATTCACCCCTCCACCTT. The chain uses TRBV6-2 or TRBV6-3 and TRBJ1-6; TRBD1 matches at 10 bases. Germline CDR1 reads MNHEY; CDR2 reads SVGEGT. J gave up 7 bases and V 5 bases, and 5 bases lay outside the gene matches. CDR3 size: 15 residues.

Only one count was recorded for this clone. The chain is built from TRBV5-1 and TRBJ1-2; the D is unclear. This CDR3 spans 14 amino acids. The V and J ends lost 0 bases and 7 bases respectively, with 13 bases between them. Per germline, CDR1 SGHRS and CDR2 YFSETQ. The CDR3 sequence: CASSLEVAGSGYTF. CDR3 nucleotide sequence: TGCGCCAGCAGCTTGGAGGTTGCTGGTTCTGGCTACACCTTC.